This TCR beta chain was profiled in a study of molecular identifiers for immune sequencing clone quantification. Study-wide findings and caveats: In a background of roughly 970,000 naive cells, spiked Jurkat TCR RNA from one cell was reportedly detectable. Clones above 20 RNA copies contained over 97% of effector molecules and under 1% of naive molecules.

The V gene end was trimmed by 5 bases and the J gene end by 5 bases; junction bases not matched to a gene: 14. Germline CDR1 and CDR2: SEHNR and FQNEAQ (reference sequence). The CDR3 is 17 amino acids. The sorting of naive CD8 T cells used the CD8+CD4-CCR7+CD45RA+ phenotype. Library preparation followed earlier protocols using designated TCR primers. MiXCR, applied by TCRdb to the PCR reads, yields one record per CDR3 protein. The table includes tens of thousands of distinct CDR3 sequences, around 20% detected once. In regard to this clonotype: The antigen is unknown.

This chain connects TRBV7-9 to TRBJ2-5, with 10 nucleotides matching TRBD2. This clonotype was sampled from a human donor in good health. Some libraries in this study had Jurkat cell RNA spiked in. Input material: naive CD8+ T cells from blood, with Jurkat cell RNA spiked in. Sample subset: FACS-sorted CD8+CD4-CCR7+CD45RA+ naive T cells. CDR3 loop: CASSPKRGGSLAETQYF. CDR3 bases: TGTGCCAGCAGCCCTAAGCGGGGGGGGTCTTTGGCGGAGACCCAGTACTTC.